The 8 T cell receptor beta chains listed next were all sequenced from one sample in a study of T cells in tuberculosis. Sequencing was performed with immunoSEQ multiplex PCR; in TCRdb, only in-frame clones are kept and a portion is missing. The sample consists of over 40,000 clones, 95% of them appearing once. Source material: PBMCs. These receptors all stem from a donor aged 10-29 years with latent tuberculosis or without tuberculosis infection.

The chain joins TRBV2 to TRBJ2-2; possibly TRBD1 for D (5 bases). V was clipped by 4 bases and J by 0 bases, with 12 bases between them. There are 16 residues in the CDR3. Germline V gene sequence: CDR1 SNHLY, CDR2 FYNNEI. CDR3 DNA: TGTGCCAGCAGTGGGGGCAGGCCCTCGAACACCGGGGAGCTGTTTTTT. Amino acid sequence: CASSGGRPSNTGELFF.

The CDR3, as DNA: TGCGCCAGCAGCCAATGGACTGGGCCTAGCTCTGGGGCCAACGTCCTGACTTTC. This translates into CASSQWTGPSSGANVLTF. V usage is TRBV4-1 and J usage is TRBJ2-6; perhaps TRBD2 as D (5 bases). The CDR3 contains 18 residues. V was shortened by 2 bases and J by 0 bases, with 14 bases between the two germline ends. Germline-derived CDR1 and CDR2 are MGHRA and YSYEKL.

V and J are TRBV30 and TRBJ1-2; no definite D call. V was cut by 2 bases and J by 6 bases, with 16 bases left in between. This CDR3 contains 14 residues. In germline, CDR1 is GTSNPN, CDR2 SVGIG (reference sequence). This chain's CDR3 is CAWSFPGRDDGYTF. CDR3 DNA sequence: TGTGCCTGGAGTTTTCCGGGGAGGGATGATGGCTACACCTTC.

The J gene is TRBJ1-5, the V gene TRBV19; 7 nucleotides agree with TRBD1. Germline V gives CDR1 LNHDA, CDR2 SQIVND (reference sequence). Unmatched junction bases numbered 2, after V lost 0 bases and J lost 0 bases. The CDR3 length is 16 residues. The CDR3 protein is CASSIDRDSSNQPQHF. The CDR3 nucleotides read TGTGCCAGTAGTATAGACAGGGACAGTAGCAATCAGCCCCAGCATTTT.

This clone was recorded once. The rearrangement uses TRBV5-6 and TRBJ2-1, with 12 positions matching TRBD1. With V trimmed by 5 bases and J by 15 bases, 9 bases remained unmatched. Germline loops: CDR1 SGHDT, CDR2 YYEEEE. The CDR3 has 13 amino acids. The CDR3 region is CASRNRDRGLPFF. The DNA of the CDR3 is TGTGCCAGCAGGAACCGGGACAGGGGGCTCCCGTTCTTC.

V gene TRBV19 combines with J gene TRBJ2-6, with 7 bases matching TRBD2. The V segment lost 9 bases and the J segment 4 bases; nucleotides outside the gene matches: 9. The CDR3 extends over 15 amino acids. Germline lookup yields CDR1 LNHDA and CDR2 SQIVND (reference sequence). CDR3 sequence (DNA): TGTGCCAGCACTATAGGGACTACCGGGGCCAACGTCCTGACTTTC. It is translated as CASTIGTTGANVLTF.

V is TRBV4-1 and J is TRBJ2-3, with TRBD2 as a possible D gene (5 bases). The V and J ends lost 0 bases and 4 bases respectively, with 20 bases between them. The CDR3 has 18 amino acids. Germline CDR1 reads MGHRA; CDR2 reads YSYEKL. CDR3 residues: CASSQEAFLATDSDTQYF. For the CDR3, the DNA is TGCGCCAGCAGCCAAGAAGCGTTCCTGGCGACGGACTCAGATACGCAGTATTTT.

CDR3 nucleotide sequence: TGTGCCAGCAGTGAAAACAGGATGGACACTGAAGCTTTCTTT. It specifies CASSENRMDTEAFF. V usage is TRBV6-1 and J usage is TRBJ1-1; D possibly corresponds to TRBD1 (5 bases). V gave up 2 bases and J gave up 3 bases, with 10 bases separating them. Germline V gene lookup returns CDR1 MNHNS and CDR2 SASEGT. The CDR3 sequence is 14 residues long.